This T cell receptor (beta chain) comes out of a study of regulatory T cells in long-lasting Graves disease. Study results and caveats: Only a small sample size was used, which may have cut accuracy. TRBV28, TRBJ1-2 and TRBJ2-5 were segments that persistent disease favored. Among persistent patients, a larger number of public clonotypes were shared (approximately 3,000) than among newly diagnosed patients (roughly 910).

As to time point: persistent/refractory GD, antithyroid drugs over 5 years with positive TRAb. The TCR library was made from RNA that had been extracted from PBMCs in TRIzol. The diagnosis of Graves' disease used American Thyroid Association guidelines. For TCR beta, libraries came from iRepertoire HTBI primers and Arm-PCR of CDR3 regions. MiXCR, applied by TCRdb to the multiplex PCR reads, yields one record per CDR3 protein. This sample has fewer than 450,000 distinct CDR3 sequences, with about 20% found just once. The CDR3 spans 11 residues. In germline, CDR1 is SGHTA, CDR2 FQGNSA. Ten or more counts support this clonotype. Its antigen is unidentified. The germline gene is not matched at one end of the junction; a read error may be the cause.

Here the sequenced sample was peripheral blood mononuclear cells (PBMCs), taken when the disease was refractory, from a patient treated with antithyroid drugs. This rearrangement joins TRBV7-2 to TRBJ1-1; D uncertain. The source of this sequence is a female donor with Graves disease. This CDR3 reads CASSLATEAFF. For the CDR3, the DNA is TGTGCCAGCAGCCTAGCCACTGAAGCTTTCTTT.